The next 9 T cell receptor beta chains were all read from a single sample in a study of CD8+CD57+ T cells in acquired aplastic anemia. The study profiled TCR beta VDJ and CDR3 using genomic DNA as template. One entry per CDR3 protein, called by TCRdb with MiXCR from the reads. The profile shows 200,000 or so distinct CDR3 sequences, 64% of them singletons. Sequenced material: sorted CD4+, CD8+, or CD8+CD57+ T cells (not recorded which) from PBMCs. The source of these receptors is a human donor with severe aplastic anemia or a healthy control (not recorded which).

This clonotype occurred many times. The gene calls are TRBV7-8 and TRBJ2-7; no reliable D call. This CDR3 has 16 residues. V dropped 1 base and J dropped 1 base, with 14 bases sitting between them. Germline CDR1 and CDR2: SGHVS and FQNEAQ. The chain's CDR3 is CASSLEPTLLSYEQYF. CDR3 nucleotides: TGTGCCAGCAGCTTAGAGCCGACACTCCTTTCCTACGAGCAGTACTTC.

In this sample, this clonotype turned up once. The rearrangement joins TRBV29-1 to TRBJ2-7; D remains unclear. Per the germline V gene, CDR1 is SQVTM and CDR2 is ANQGSEA. The CDR3 has 14 amino acids. Trimming stripped 6 bases from V and 2 bases from J, with 17 bases between. This CDR3 is CSVSISVPTYEQYF. In DNA form, the CDR3 reads TGCAGCGTGTCCATCAGCGTTCCAACCTACGAGCAGTACTTC.

The chain employs TRBV7-6 and TRBJ1-6, with TRBD1 as a possible D gene (6 bases). V was trimmed by 7 bases and J by 7 bases, leaving 17 bases between them. Germline lookup yields CDR1 SGHVS and CDR2 FNYEAQ. This CDR3 has 15 residues. CDR3 nucleotides: TGTGCCAGCACCCGGGACACCTATCCCAATTCACCCCTCCACTTT. Its translation is CASTRDTYPNSPLHF.

This clonotype was detected a few times. This chain links TRBV7-6 with TRBJ2-5; D may be TRBD1 (6 bases). Deletions cut 1 base from V and 6 bases from J, with 12 bases between. Germline V lookup: CDR1 SGHVS, CDR2 FNYEAQ. This CDR3 is 14 amino acids long. CDR3 amino acids: CASSLVQGVQTQYF. The CDR3 DNA reads as TGTGCCAGCAGCTTAGTACAGGGCGTACAGACCCAGTACTTC.

In regard to this clonotype: At one boundary the junction diverges from the germline segment, which might be a read error. The chain employs TRBV7-7 and TRBJ2-5; the match to TRBD2 covers 11 bases. Germline CDR1 reads SSHAT; CDR2 reads FNYEAQ (reference sequence). The CDR3 spans 17 residues. The CDR3: CASSLRLAGLYQETQYF. Here the CDR3 DNA reads TGTGCTAGCAGCCTCAGACTAGCGGGACTGTACCAAGAGACCCAGTACTTC. Complete variable domain (other parts from reference TRBV7-7 and TRBJ2-5): GAGVSQSPRYKVTKRGQDVTLRCDPISSHATLYWYQQALGQGPEFLTYFNYEAQPDKSGLPSDRFSAERPEGSISTLTIQRTEQRDSAMYRCASSLRLAGLYQETQYFGPGTRLLVL.

In DNA, the CDR3 is TGCAGTGCTCCCCTCGGGCAGGGGGCGCGTGGCTACACCTTC. Amino acids: CSAPLGQGARGYTF. The chain is built from TRBV20-1 and TRBJ1-2; 8 bases line up with TRBD1. The CDR3 is 14 residues long. CDR1 and CDR2 from the germline V gene are DFQATT and SNEGSKA (reference sequence). V was clipped by 5 bases and J by 7 bases; unmatched bases: 12.

The gene calls are TRBV20-1 and TRBJ1-6; possibly TRBD1 for D (5 bases). Looked up from germline, CDR1 is DFQATT and CDR2 is SNEGSKA (reference sequence). V lost 3 bases and J 4 bases, leaving 13 bases between the germline ends. The CDR3 length is 15 residues. CDR3 residues: CSASKGFGYNSPLHF. In DNA, the CDR3 is TGCAGTGCTAGCAAGGGGTTCGGTTATAATTCACCCCTCCACTTT.

This clonotype was counted at least ten times. The V call is TRBV27, the J call TRBJ2-7, with a possible D match to TRBD1 (5 bases). This CDR3 is 13 amino acids long. Per germline, CDR1 MNHEY and CDR2 SMNVEV (reference sequence). Trimming removed 2 bases from V and 5 bases from J, with 10 bases in between. CDR3 in amino acids: CASSLETAHEQYF. The CDR3 DNA reads as TGTGCCAGCAGTTTAGAGACAGCACACGAGCAGTACTTC.

This clonotype showed up just once. The gene calls are TRBV24-1 and TRBJ2-3, with D possibly being TRBD1 (5 bases). This CDR3 spans 15 amino acids. Germline V lookup: CDR1 KGHDR, CDR2 SFDVKD. V was clipped by 3 bases and J by 2 bases, with 11 bases between them. CDR3 region: CATSDHSDTTDTQYF. Written as DNA, the CDR3 is TGTGCCACCAGTGATCATTCGGACACCACAGATACGCAGTATTTT.